This entry describes one TCR beta chain. No antigen is known for it. This entry belongs to a study of cytomegalovirus exposure and HLA in healthy donors. Notes on the study in general: In a later analysis, HLA-C alleles had the fewest associated TCRs, DRB1 alleles the most. As a later analysis showed, a missense DCLRE1C variant was linked to trimming of TCR beta V- and J-genes.

60 Vbeta and 13 Jbeta primers were used in PCR. Authors' analysis steps: Some 10 million shared chains were among the about 80 million unique TCR beta chains that a later analysis counted. Generated by immunoSEQ multiplex PCR, the TCRdb table keeps only in-frame clones and is missing some. The DNA gave D and trimming, while V, J and clone size come from that table. The sample comprises some 100,000 clones, roughly 67% of which are singletons, and approximately 8.4% rests with the top ten. CDR1 and CDR2 from the germline V gene are LGHNA and YSLEER. Trimming left V 5 bases short and J 6 bases short, with 19 bases between. The CDR3 consists of 15 residues.

This TCR derives from a man between 40 and 49 years old in good health and CMV-seronegative. The sequenced material came from PBMCs. The chain is built from TRBV4-3 and TRBJ1-1; D perhaps matches TRBD1 (5 bases). CDR3 residues: CASSLDLSGFPEAFF. The CDR3 DNA sequence: TGCGCCAGCAGCTTGGACCTTTCAGGGTTCCCTGAAGCTTTCTTT.